This T cell receptor beta chain was captured in a study of regulatory T cells in long-lasting Graves disease. This clonotype was seen at least ten times. For TCR beta, libraries came from iRepertoire HTBI primers and Arm-PCR of CDR3 regions. Original data processing: Sequenced samples collectively carried 62 TRBV and 12 to 15 TRBJ segments. Each CDR3 protein is one row after TCRdb ran MiXCR on the multiplex PCR reads. TCRdb, rather than the study authors, made the V and J calls. Among 350,000 to 550,000 distinct CDR3 sequences listed, about 16% were seen once. Described time point: newly diagnosed GD, antithyroid drugs for less than 3 months. RNA extracted from PBMCs served as the sequencing template. V lost 0 bases, J lost 4 bases, and 10 bases stayed unmatched. The CDR3 is made up of 19 amino acids. Per germline, CDR1 MDHEN and CDR2 SYDVKM. The same specimen was also included in a second study, on T cells in Graves' hyperthyroidism and ophthalmopathy. This second study says: If no ophthalmopathy progression occurred within 18 months, Graves' hyperthyroidism was stable. Patients aged 18 to 65 had newly diagnosed hyperthyroidism of under 2 months' duration. Among thyroid clonotypes expanded above 0.001, most also appeared in blood.

The receptor comes from a woman aged 25-40 years with Graves disease. The chain recombines TRBV28 with TRBJ2-6, with 9 nucleotides matching TRBD1. The sample here was peripheral blood mononuclear cells (PBMCs), taken at new diagnosis, from a patient treated with antithyroid drugs. CDR3 sequence reads: CASSLWWTGDRGGANVLTF. CDR3 DNA sequence: TGTGCCAGCAGTTTATGGTGGACAGGGGATCGAGGAGGGGCCAACGTCCTGACTTTC.